This TCR beta chain was sequenced for a study of T-cell reconstitution after alpha-beta-depleted transplantation in children. Study results and caveats: At around two months after transplant, the alpha-beta T cells were reportedly derived from several hundred expanded clones that came from non-depleted graft cells. T-cell counts and diversity were attributed mostly to newly produced T cells one year after transplant. The study traced high day-60 TCRbeta diversity in some patients to surviving recipient T cells and thymic progenitors.

The CDR3 has 14 residues. V lost 4 bases, J lost 2 bases, and 5 bases stayed unmatched. Per the germline V gene, CDR1 is SQVTM and CDR2 is ANQGSEA. In this sample, this clonotype turned up a few times. The antigen is unknown. Researchers prepared the TCRbeta library using unique molecular identifiers, the study reports. TCRdb reprocessed the PCR reads via MiXCR and lists one record per CDR3 protein. Among 530,000 or so distinct CDR3 sequences, over 20% were seen once, and the ten largest hold under 45%. This clonotype was obtained from a boy in the first two years of life with Wiskott-Aldrich syndrome, due to receive a stem cell transplant. The sample in question was PBMCs, obtained before TCRalphabeta/CD19-depleted stem cell transplant. This chain joins TRBV29-1 and TRBJ2-3; 8 bases map to TRBD2. The CDR3 region has the DNA TGCAGCGTTGGCCCAGCGGGAGTCACAGATACGCAGTATTTT. Protein product: CSVGPAGVTDTQYF.